This T cell receptor beta chain is drawn from a study of blood T cell repertoires in COVID-19. Study-wide background: COVID-19 samples from acute and convalescent phases originated in the United States, Italy and Spain.

Trimming pared 4 bases from V and 0 bases from J, leaving 10 bases between. In germline, CDR1 is MNHEY, CDR2 SVGAGI. This CDR3 is built from 15 residues. The protocol was immunoSEQ multiplex PCR, while the TCRdb copy is restricted to in-frame clones and leaves out a portion. The sample lists approximately 190,000 clones; about 80% were seen once. This clonotype originated in a man aged 35 to 55 who had recovered from COVID-19. The chain is built from TRBV6-5 and TRBJ2-1; TRBD1 is a possible D gene (6 bases). Specimen: PBMCs or T cells enriched from blood (not recorded which). CDR3 loop: CASSSQGSSYNEQFF. The CDR3, as DNA: TGTGCCAGCAGTTCGCAGGGGAGCTCCTACAATGAGCAGTTCTTC.